A selection of T cell receptor beta chains follows, all from one sample in a study of blood T cell repertoires in COVID-19. Data came from immunoSEQ multiplex PCR; TCRdb stores just in-frame clones and leaves some out. This sample carries fewer than 350,000 clones, approximately 91% of them seen once, and the ten largest clones take about 5%. The sequenced sample was PBMCs or T cells enriched from blood (not recorded which). Receptor source: a man in his 60s who had recovered from COVID-19. The CDR3 runs from the conserved cysteine through the conserved F or W. D genes are given only for firm matches. Only part of the rows carry a size: once, few, many, or a class if the clone is expanded.

d_call j_call clone_size v_call cdr3_aa cdr3_nt
TRBD2 TRBJ2-3 few TRBV4-1 CASSQDVVLAGRNTQYF TGCGCCAGCAGCCAAGATGTCGTACTAGCGGGAAGGAATACGCAGTATTTT
- TRBJ2-1 - TRBV5-1 CASSLAQANEQFF TGCGCCAGCAGCTTGGCTCAGGCAAATGAGCAGTTCTTC
- TRBJ2-3 - TRBV28 CASSLRDTQYF TGTGCCAGCAGTTTACGGGATACGCAGTATTTT
TRBD1 TRBJ2-1 - TRBV3-1/TRBV3-2 CASSQDLGQAYNEQFF TGTGCCAGCAGCCAAGATTTGGGACAGGCTTACAATGAGCAGTTCTTC
- TRBJ2-1 once TRBV24-1 CATSDLRQAGDGVEQFF TGTGCCACCAGTGATTTGCGACAGGCAGGGGATGGTGTTGAGCAGTTCTTC
TRBD2 TRBJ2-3 - TRBV5-1 CASSLGTSGRATDTQYF TGCGCCAGCAGCTTAGGGACTAGCGGGAGGGCCACAGATACGCAGTATTTT
- TRBJ1-2 - TRBV4-1 CASSPGVNYYGYTF TGCGCCAGCAGCCCCGGAGTTAATTACTATGGCTACACCTTC
- TRBJ1-2 - TRBV7-2 CASSLVRGMANYGYTF TGTGCCAGCAGCTTAGTGAGAGGAATGGCTAACTATGGCTACACCTTC
TRBD2 TRBJ2-1 - TRBV10-1 CASSVASGVYNEQFF TGCGCCAGCAGTGTGGCTAGCGGCGTCTACAATGAGCAGTTCTTC
TRBD2 TRBJ2-3 - TRBV24-1 CATRLAGGRADTQYF TGTGCCACCAGACTAGCGGGAGGGAGGGCAGATACGCAGTATTTT
- TRBJ2-5 few TRBV4-3 CASSQGQGYQETQYF TGCGCCAGCAGCCAAGGCCAGGGGTACCAAGAGACCCAGTACTTC
- TRBJ2-6 once TRBV7-3 CASSLGLSSGANVLTF TGTGCCAGCAGCTTAGGGCTAAGCTCTGGGGCCAACGTCCTGACTTTC
TRBD1 TRBJ1-4 - TRBV7-2 CASSLGTGSIGEKLFF TGTGCCAGCAGCTTGGGGACAGGGTCAATCGGCGAAAAACTGTTTTTT
- TRBJ2-7 once TRBV29-1 CSVERYRDEQYF TGCAGCGTTGAAAGATACAGGGACGAGCAGTACTTC
- TRBJ2-7 few TRBV19 CASSIAGSHEQYF TGTGCCAGTAGTATAGCCGGGTCCCACGAGCAGTACTTC
- TRBJ2-1 - TRBV4-2 CASSQEQNSYNEQFF TGTGCCAGCAGCCAAGAACAGAACTCCTACAATGAGCAGTTCTTC
TRBD1 TRBJ2-3 - TRBV4-2 CASSRRQGTDTQYF TGTGCCAGCAGCCGAAGACAGGGGACAGATACGCAGTATTTT
TRBD2 TRBJ2-7 - TRBV19 CASRQSKGLAGTYEQYF TGTGCCAGTAGGCAATCGAAGGGACTAGCGGGGACCTACGAGCAGTACTTC
- TRBJ1-4 - TRBV7-9 CASSTGVEEKLFF TGTGCCAGCAGTACAGGAGTCGAGGAAAAACTGTTTTTT
- TRBJ1-1 few TRBV9 CASSEQNTEAFF TGTGCCAGCAGCGAACAGAACACTGAAGCTTTCTTT
TRBD1 TRBJ1-2 - TRBV28 CASRTGGVSGYTF TGTGCCAGCAGGACAGGGGGCGTAAGTGGCTACACCTTC
- TRBJ2-2 few TRBV3-1/TRBV3-2 CASSRAGGWATGELFF TGTGCCAGCAGCCGGGCTGGAGGCTGGGCCACCGGGGAGCTGTTTTTT
TRBD1 TRBJ1-5 - TRBV7-9 CASSSGTGSNQPQHF TGTGCCAGCAGCTCTGGGACAGGGAGCAATCAGCCCCAGCATTTT
- TRBJ1-1 - TRBV18 CASSPSTANTEAFF TGTGCCAGCTCACCATCGACAGCGAACACTGAAGCTTTCTTT
TRBD1 TRBJ1-1 - TRBV5-1 CASSWTGVGTEAFF TGCGCCAGCAGCTGGACAGGGGTAGGTACTGAAGCTTTCTTT
TRBD2 TRBJ2-1 - TRBV3-1/TRBV3-2 CASSQDRAGVGYNEQFF TGTGCCAGCAGCCAAGACAGAGCGGGAGTGGGGTACAATGAGCAGTTCTTC
- TRBJ1-1 - TRBV30 CAWSVRGGSTEAFF TGTGCCTGGAGTGTACGAGGGGGTAGCACTGAAGCTTTCTTT
TRBD2 TRBJ2-5 - TRBV5-6 CASSRLAQETQYF TGTGCCAGCAGCCGACTAGCCCAAGAGACCCAGTACTTC
- TRBJ2-7 - TRBV6-6 CASSRTSYEQYF TGTGCCAGCAGCCGTACAAGTTACGAGCAGTACTTC
- TRBJ1-2 - TRBV7-9 CASSLIEGTYGYTF TGTGCCAGCAGCTTAATTGAGGGAACCTATGGCTACACCTTC
TRBD2 TRBJ2-7 once TRBV5-1 CASSFRLAPSYEQYF TGCGCCAGCAGCTTCAGACTAGCGCCCTCCTACGAGCAGTACTTC
- TRBJ1-3 - TRBV24-1 CATSDPTGSGNTIYF TGTGCCACCAGTGATCCTACAGGGTCTGGAAACACCATATATTTT
- TRBJ2-3 few TRBV30 CAWTSGPTDTQYF TGTGCCTGGACCAGCGGACCCACAGATACGCAGTATTTT
- TRBJ1-4 once TRBV2 CASKKGDATNEKLFF TGTGCCAGCAAGAAGGGGGACGCCACTAATGAAAAACTGTTTTTT
TRBD1 TRBJ1-2 - TRBV7-9 CASSPKISGTETNYGYTF TGTGCCAGCAGCCCAAAGATCTCCGGGACAGAGACTAACTATGGCTACACCTTC
- TRBJ2-7 once TRBV4-1 CASSQAPWGDEQYF TGCGCCAGCAGCCAAGCCCCGTGGGGGGACGAGCAGTACTTC
- TRBJ1-2 - TRBV5-1 CASSLDSSNYGYTF TGCGCCAGCAGCTTGGACAGTTCAAACTATGGCTACACCTTC
- TRBJ2-1 once TRBV7-3 CASSPEGGISYNEQFF TGTGCCAGCAGCCCAGAAGGAGGAATATCCTACAATGAGCAGTTCTTC
- TRBJ2-7 - TRBV6-5 CASSYFSSYEQYF TGTGCCAGCAGTTACTTTAGCTCCTACGAGCAGTACTTC
TRBD2 TRBJ2-7 once TRBV6-2/TRBV6-3 CASSRTSGPYEQYF TGTGCCAGCAGCCGGACTAGCGGACCGTACGAGCAGTACTTC
TRBD1 TRBJ1-1 - TRBV9 CASSVDRGQGTEAFF TGTGCCAGCAGCGTCGACAGGGGGCAGGGCACTGAAGCTTTCTTT
TRBD1 TRBJ2-1 - TRBV24-1 CATSVSDRGSYNEQFF TGTGCCACCAGTGTTTCCGACAGGGGGTCCTACAATGAGCAGTTCTTC
- TRBJ1-5 - TRBV5-5 CASSLGAGQPQHF TGTGCCAGCAGCTTGGGTGCAGGTCAGCCCCAGCATTTT
- TRBJ1-3 - TRBV28 CASSLLSSGNTIYF TGTGCCAGCAGTTTACTAAGCTCCGGAAACACCATATATTTT
TRBD1 TRBJ1-1 - TRBV18 CASSPGTGVKTEAFF TGTGCCAGCTCACCAGGAACAGGGGTTAAGACTGAAGCTTTCTTT